This record concerns one T cell receptor (beta chain) sequence. Its target is not known. With 6 bases clipped from V and 2 bases from J, the junction kept 11 bases outside the gene matches. The CDR3 spans 19 residues. Germline CDR1 MDHEN, CDR2 SYDVKM. It was at deep level that the assay was run. Some clones are missing from TCRdb's copy, which holds only in-frame ones; the method was immunoSEQ multiplex PCR. The sample holds under 2,500,000 clones, almost 96% seen once. This sample was included in a study of shared clonotypes between healthy human individuals. Findings of the study overall: Having only a few donors restricted how much genetic and exposure-history diversity was captured. When naive CD4 clonotypes were compared across a handful of donors, approximately 4.9% were shared.

The specimen was naive CD4+ T cells sorted from blood. The subset: CD45RA+ positively selected. This receptor was taken from a man between 18 and 35 years old in good health. The chain is built from TRBV28 and TRBJ2-6, with TRBD1 matching 12 bases. In DNA, the CDR3 is TGTGCCAGCAGCCCGCCGCCGGGACAGGGGGCAACTGGGGCCAACGTCCTGACTTTC. Translation: CASSPPPGQGATGANVLTF.